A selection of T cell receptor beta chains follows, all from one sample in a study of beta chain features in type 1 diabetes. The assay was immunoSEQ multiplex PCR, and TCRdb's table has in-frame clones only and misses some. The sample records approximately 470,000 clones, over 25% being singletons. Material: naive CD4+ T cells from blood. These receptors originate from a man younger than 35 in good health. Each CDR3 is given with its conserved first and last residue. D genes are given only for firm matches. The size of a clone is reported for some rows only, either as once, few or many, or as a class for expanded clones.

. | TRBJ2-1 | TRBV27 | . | TGTGCCATACCCCTAAGCGGTCTTTACAATGAGCAGTTCTTC | CAIPLSGLYNEQFF
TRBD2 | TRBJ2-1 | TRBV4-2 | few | TGTGCCAGCAGCCAAGATACCAGCGGGAGGGCAGGAAGGGACAATGAGCAGTTCTTC | CASSQDTSGRAGRDNEQFF
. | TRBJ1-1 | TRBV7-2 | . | TGTGCCAGCAGCTTAGTGGGGTTTACTGAAGCTTTCTTT | CASSLVGFTEAFF
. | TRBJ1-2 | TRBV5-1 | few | TGCGCCAGCAGCGGAACAAGATACTATGGCTACACCTTC | CASSGTRYYGYTF
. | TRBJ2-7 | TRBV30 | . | TGTGCCTGGAGTCAACCACTCTACGAGCAGTACTTC | CAWSQPLYEQYF
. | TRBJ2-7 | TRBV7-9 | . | TGTGCCAGCAGTCAGGGCTCGGGTACGGTGAGGCAGTACTTC | CASSQGSGTVRQYF
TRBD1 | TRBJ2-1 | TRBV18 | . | TGTGCCAGCTCTAAGGGACAGGGGTACTACAATGAGCAGTTCTTC | CASSKGQGYYNEQFF
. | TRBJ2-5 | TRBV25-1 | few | TGTGCCAGCAGTGACCAGGGGCCGGACGAGACCCAGTACTTC | CASSDQGPDETQYF
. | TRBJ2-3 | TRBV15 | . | TGTGCCACCAGCAGAGTCCTAGGAGCTTCAGATACGCAGTATTTT | CATSRVLGASDTQYF
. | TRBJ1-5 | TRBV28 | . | TGTGCCAGCAGCAGACAGGCAGTCGGTCAGCCCCAGCATTTT | CASSRQAVGQPQHF
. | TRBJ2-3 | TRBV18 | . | TGTGCCAGCTCGCTCCTGGCAGGGGGCACAGATACGCAGTATTTT | CASSLLAGGTDTQYF
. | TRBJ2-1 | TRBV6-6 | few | TGTGCCAGCTTTGACAGAACCTACAATGAGCAGTTCTTC | CASFDRTYNEQFF